Many counts were recorded for the clone carrying this T cell receptor beta chain. This entry comes from a study of Graves' ophthalmopathy and Graves' hyperthyroidism. Being free of ophthalmopathy for 18 months of follow-up defined stable hyperthyroidism. Hyperthyroidism in these 18- to 65-year-old patients was newly diagnosed, lasting under 2 months. Transcripts of RNA were the source for amplifying TCR beta CDR3 regions. Second-round multiplex PCR came after a first-round RT-PCR that employed HTBI primers. TCRdb re-derived calls from the multiplex PCR reads in MiXCR, one entry per CDR3 protein. In the table there are fewer than 650,000 distinct CDR3 sequences, about a fifth of which are singletons. This CDR3 is 15 amino acids long. The V gene lost 6 bases and the J gene lost 0 bases, with 12 bases spanning the gap.

The source material was peripheral blood. V gene TRBV12-3 or TRBV12-4 combines with J gene TRBJ1-3; D gene uncertain. The origin of this receptor is a woman under 30 with stable Graves' hyperthyroidism. Some clones in this sample may be carry-over from other donors' samples. The CDR3 protein is CASRTAGSSGNTIYF. CDR3 bases: TGTGCCAGCAGGACCGCAGGATCCTCTGGAAACACCATATATTTT.